The entry below gives a single TCR beta chain sequence along with its context. The V end was cut by 4 bases, the J end by 2 bases, with 15 bases between. The germline gives CDR1 SGHNT, CDR2 YYREEE (reference sequence). CDR3 size: 15 residues. During active infection, Seattle patients enrolled and were then monitored through disease. In the authors' workflow: Nucleated cell number was recorded as an estimate derived from reference gene primer amplification. The data were produced by immunoSEQ multiplex PCR, yet TCRdb's version contains in-frame clones alone and is incomplete. That table gives V, J and clone size, and the DNA gave D and trimming. In the table there are around 270,000 clones, 70% to 90% of which are singletons. This entry comes from a study of blood T cell repertoires in COVID-19. Study-wide background: There were acute and convalescent COVID-19 samples, and they came from the United States, Italy and Spain. The analysed material was cDNA or gDNA that came from T cells, B-cell-depleted T cells, or PBMCs.

The genes are TRBV5-4 and TRBJ1-2, with D possibly TRBD1 on 5 matching bases. Sequenced material: peripheral blood. The receptor comes from a human donor with COVID-19, enrolled during active disease. The donor label of this sample is uncertain. CDR3 residues: CASSPKLGGNYGYTF. In nucleotides, the CDR3 is TGTGCCAGCAGCCCTAAGTTGGGGGGGAACTATGGCTACACCTTC.